The rows below give T cell receptor beta chains drawn from one sample of a study of shared clonotypes between healthy human individuals. Using immunoSEQ multiplex PCR, the repertoire was profiled, and TCRdb retains in-frame clones only, with some absent. In the table there are roughly 570,000 clones, roughly 98% of which are singletons. Material for sequencing was naive CD8+ T cells sorted from blood. All receptors derive from a man under 40 in good health. CDR3s include the opening cysteine and the closing phenylalanine or tryptophan. Fields, in order: V gene, D gene, clone size, J gene, CDR3 DNA, CDR3 protein. A D gene is named only where the DNA matches it firmly. Rows may omit the clone size; those that give it use once, few, many or a size class.

>TRBV19|-|-|TRBJ1-2
TGTGCCAGTAGTATTGGAGGGGTTAACCATGGCTACACCTTC
CASSIGGVNHGYTF
>TRBV16|-|-|TRBJ2-1
TGTGCCAGCAGCCAGCCCGGGGCCTACAATGAGCAGTTCTTC
CASSQPGAYNEQFF
>TRBV27|TRBD1|-|TRBJ2-1
TGTGCCAGCAGTGAGGACAGGGGGCCAAACAATGAGCAGTTCTTC
CASSEDRGPNNEQFF
>TRBV12-5|TRBD2|once|TRBJ2-1
TGTGCTAGTGCCTCCCCTGAAGAGGGTGGGGGGGATGAGCAGTTCTTC
CASASPEEGGGDEQFF
>TRBV4-3|TRBD1|-|TRBJ2-7
TGCGCCAGCAGCCACCTTCAAGGGGACAGCTACGAGCAGTACTTC
CASSHLQGDSYEQYF
>TRBV19|TRBD1|-|TRBJ2-6
TGTGCCAGTTCCGGGACAGGGGTAGCTGGGGCCAACGTCCTGACTTTC
CASSGTGVAGANVLTF
>TRBV7-2|TRBD2|-|TRBJ2-5
TGTGCCAGCAGCCTGGGATTCCGGGGGGGAGAGACCCAGTACTTC
CASSLGFRGGETQYF
>TRBV10-3|-|-|TRBJ2-7
TGTGCCATCAACCCAACCGGGGCCTACGAGCAGTACTTC
CAINPTGAYEQYF
>TRBV5-1|-|-|TRBJ1-1
TGCGCCAGCAGCTTGGGCAATAGGAACACTGAAGCTTTCTTT
CASSLGNRNTEAFF
>TRBV7-9|-|once|TRBJ2-5
TGTGCCAGCAGCCCCCCCCTAGCCGGTCTGCGAGAGACCCAGTACTTC
CASSPPLAGLRETQYF
>TRBV7-9|-|-|TRBJ1-5
TGTGCCAGCAGCCCCGGTGAAGCCCAGCATTTT
CASSPGEAQHF
>TRBV9|-|once|TRBJ1-1
TGTGCCAGCAGCGTAGCTGGGGGTGGCACTGAAGCTTTCTTT
CASSVAGGGTEAFF
>TRBV6-5|TRBD2|-|TRBJ2-7
TGTGCCAGCAGTAACCAGCGGGGGCTAGACGAGCAGTACTTC
CASSNQRGLDEQYF
>TRBV7-8|TRBD2|-|TRBJ2-1
TGTGCCAGCAGCTTAGTATACACAGGGCTGAGACTAGCGGGAGAGGGGAATGAGCAGTTCTTC
CASSLVYTGLRLAGEGNEQFF
>TRBV29-1|TRBD1|-|TRBJ2-6
TGCAGCGTTGGGGACAGGGAAACCTCTGGGGCCAACGTCCTGACTTTC
CSVGDRETSGANVLTF
>TRBV5-6|-|-|TRBJ2-7
TGTGCCAGCAGCTGGACTGAGGGGTCTCTATACGAGCAGTACTTC
CASSWTEGSLYEQYF
>TRBV7-6|-|-|TRBJ2-3
TGTGCCAGCAGCTTATTCGCCGGATTCACAGATACGCAGTATTTT
CASSLFAGFTDTQYF
>TRBV2|TRBD2|-|TRBJ2-2
TGTGCCAGCAGTGGGTGGCTAGCGGGAGCCACCGGGGAGCTGTTTTTT
CASSGWLAGATGELFF
>TRBV28|-|-|TRBJ2-1
TGTGCCAGCAACCCCAGGGTAGCGGAACCATACAATGAGCAGTTCTTC
CASNPRVAEPYNEQFF
>TRBV11-2|TRBD2|-|TRBJ2-5
TGTGCCAGCAGCAAGGGGCAGGGAGGGGAGACCCAGTACTTC
CASSKGQGGETQYF
>TRBV7-9|-|once|TRBJ1-3
TGTGCCAGCAGCCCCCGATCTTGGGACTCTGGAAACACCATATATTTT
CASSPRSWDSGNTIYF
>TRBV19|-|-|TRBJ2-7
TGTGCCACCGGGCGGTGGGGGACCTACGAGCAGTACTTC
CATGRWGTYEQYF
>TRBV27|-|-|TRBJ1-1
TGTGCCAGCAGGCCTAGGTGGGCAGGTGACATGAACACTGAAGCTTTCTTT
CASRPRWAGDMNTEAFF
>TRBV11-2|-|-|TRBJ2-7
TGTGCCAGCAGCTTAAATGCGGGGACCTACGAGCAGTACTTC
CASSLNAGTYEQYF
>TRBV13|TRBD2|-|TRBJ2-1
TGTGCCAGCAGCTTAGCTAGGCTAGCGGGAGATGAGCAGTTCTTC
CASSLARLAGDEQFF
>TRBV2|-|once|TRBJ1-2
TGTGCCAGCGTAACCAGGAGTGGCTACACCTTC
CASVTRSGYTF
>TRBV4-3|-|-|TRBJ2-2
TGCGCCAGCAGCCTCAAAGTGAGGGGACCCGGGGAGCTGTTTTTT
CASSLKVRGPGELFF
>TRBV4-1|-|-|TRBJ2-1
TGCGCCAGCAGTGGCGTGGGCCAGGGGTTGAGTGAGCAGTTCTTC
CASSGVGQGLSEQFF
>TRBV14|-|-|TRBJ2-3
TGTGCCAGCAGCGGCGACAGGGGACTAGACTCTAGCACAGATACGCAGTATTTT
CASSGDRGLDSSTDTQYF
>TRBV5-6|-|-|TRBJ1-2
TGTGCCAGCAGCTTTCTTGGGTTCGGAGACAGGCCTAACTATGGCTACACCTTC
CASSFLGFGDRPNYGYTF
>TRBV29-1|-|-|TRBJ2-1
TGCAGCGTTGAAGATCGGGGCCAGCCCAATGAGCAGTTCTTC
CSVEDRGQPNEQFF
>TRBV28|-|-|TRBJ2-1
TGTGCCAGCAGTCCAGGGCCCGGTTTCTCCTACAATGAGCAGTTCTTC
CASSPGPGFSYNEQFF
>TRBV25-1|-|-|TRBJ1-4
TGTGCCAGTAGGGAAAGAACTAATGAAAAACTGTTTTTT
CASRERTNEKLFF
>TRBV28|-|once|TRBJ2-7
TGTGCCAGCAGTGGAGGGTCCGAGCAGTACTTC
CASSGGSEQYF
>TRBV28|-|-|TRBJ2-3
TGTGCCAGCAGTTTATGGGGGAGTAGCACAGATACGCAGTATTTT
CASSLWGSSTDTQYF
>TRBV5-6|-|-|TRBJ2-2
TGTGCCAGCAGCTTGGAAATGGGGGCGAACACCGGGGAGCTGTTTTTT
CASSLEMGANTGELFF
>TRBV10-3|TRBD2|-|TRBJ2-7
TGTGCCATCAGTGGAGCCGGGACTAGCGGGAGGGGCTCCTACGAGCAGTACTTC
CAISGAGTSGRGSYEQYF
>TRBV6-5|TRBD2|-|TRBJ2-3
TGTGCCAGCAGTTACTCGCCTAGCGGGACTACAGATACGCAGTATTTT
CASSYSPSGTTDTQYF
>TRBV27|-|-|TRBJ2-5
TGTGCCAGCAGTTTACTAGGAGGCGAGGAGACCCAGTACTTC
CASSLLGGEETQYF
>TRBV19|TRBD2|-|TRBJ2-7
TGTGCCAGTCAAGGACTAGCGAGGGAGCAGTACTTC
CASQGLAREQYF
>TRBV18|-|-|TRBJ2-5
TGTGCCAGCTCACCAGTTGAAGAGACCCAGTACTTC
CASSPVEETQYF
>TRBV18|-|-|TRBJ2-5
TGTGCCAGCTCACCCCCGGGTCCCCGGGAAGAGGGCCAAGAGACCCAGTACTTC
CASSPPGPREEGQETQYF